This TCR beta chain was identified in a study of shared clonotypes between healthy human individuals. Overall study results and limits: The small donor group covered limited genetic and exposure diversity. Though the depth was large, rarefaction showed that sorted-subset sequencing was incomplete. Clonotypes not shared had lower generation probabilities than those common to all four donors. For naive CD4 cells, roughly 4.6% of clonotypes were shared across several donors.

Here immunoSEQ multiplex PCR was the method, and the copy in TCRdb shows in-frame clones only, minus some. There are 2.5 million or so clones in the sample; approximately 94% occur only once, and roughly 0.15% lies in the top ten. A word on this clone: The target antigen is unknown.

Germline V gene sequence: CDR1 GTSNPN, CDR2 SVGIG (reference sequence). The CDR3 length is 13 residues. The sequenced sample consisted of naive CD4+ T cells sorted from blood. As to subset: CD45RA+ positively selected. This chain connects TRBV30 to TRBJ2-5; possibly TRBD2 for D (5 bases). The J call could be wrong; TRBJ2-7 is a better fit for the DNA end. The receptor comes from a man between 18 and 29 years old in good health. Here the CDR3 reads CAWERPNSYEQYF. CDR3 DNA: TGTGCCTGGGAGCGGCCGAACTCCTACGAGCAGTACTTC.